This TCR beta chain was sequenced for a study of cytomegalovirus exposure and HLA in healthy donors. In the case of this clone: Its matching antigen is unknown.

Germline V gene sequence: CDR1 SGDLS, CDR2 YYNGEE. The CDR3 length is 14 residues. V dropped 0 bases and J dropped 2 bases, with 7 bases sitting between them. Study conclusions and caveats: The study found most TCR sequences rare, yet found some public TCRs in many donors. A later analysis, which compared TCR beta chains of equal frequency, found the HLA-associated ones more clonally expanded.

The study ran its PCR with 60 Vbeta and 13 Jbeta primers. Authors' analysis steps: Later, an analysis found about 80 million unique TCR beta chains, and about 9.9 million of these were shared. Sequencing used immunoSEQ multiplex PCR; TCRdb keeps in-frame clones, though not all of them. Clone size and V and J calls were adopted from that table, with D and trimming inferred from the DNA. The data contain 99,000 or so clones, over 75% of them singletons. Specimen: PBMCs. The origin of this receptor is a female donor in good health and CMV-seropositive. The rearrangement uses TRBV9 and TRBJ2-3; D unresolved. The CDR3, as DNA: TGTGCCAGCAGCGTAGCTAGTTTCACAGATACGCAGTATTTT. It yields the protein CASSVASFTDTQYF.